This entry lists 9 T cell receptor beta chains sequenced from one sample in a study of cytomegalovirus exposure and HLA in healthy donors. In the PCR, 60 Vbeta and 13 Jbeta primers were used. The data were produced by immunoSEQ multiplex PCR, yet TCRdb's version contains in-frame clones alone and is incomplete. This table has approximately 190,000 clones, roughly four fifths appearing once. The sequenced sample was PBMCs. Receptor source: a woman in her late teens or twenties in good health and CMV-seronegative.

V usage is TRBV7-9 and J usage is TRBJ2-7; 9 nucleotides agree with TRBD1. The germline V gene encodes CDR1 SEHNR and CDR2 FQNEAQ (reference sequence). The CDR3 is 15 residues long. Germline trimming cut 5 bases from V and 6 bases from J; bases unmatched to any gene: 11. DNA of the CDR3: TGTGCCAGCAGCGATAAGGGACAGGGATCGGGCGAGCAGTACTTC. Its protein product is CASSDKGQGSGEQYF.

The CDR3 here is CASSSTGLGGYTF. In nucleotides, the CDR3 is TGTGCCAGCAGCTCTACAGGTTTAGGAGGCTACACCTTC. The chain links TRBV5-6 to TRBJ1-2; TRBD1 might be the D (5 bases). V shed 3 bases and J shed 8 bases, with 14 bases lying between them. This CDR3 is 13 amino acids long. Germline V CDR1 and CDR2: SGHDT, YYEEEE.

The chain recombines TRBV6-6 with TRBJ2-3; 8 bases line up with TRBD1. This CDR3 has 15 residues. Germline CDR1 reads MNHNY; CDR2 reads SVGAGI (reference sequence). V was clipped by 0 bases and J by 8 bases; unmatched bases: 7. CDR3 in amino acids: CASSYSGQGLGTQYF. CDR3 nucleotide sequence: TGTGCCAGCAGTTACTCAGGACAGGGTCTGGGTACGCAGTATTTT.

The CDR3 DNA follows: TGTGCCAGCAGCCTCACCTCCCAGGGGCGGGAGACCCAGTACTTC. Translation: CASSLTSQGRETQYF. The chain links TRBV7-6 to TRBJ2-5, with D perhaps matching TRBD1 (6 bases). The germline gives CDR1 SGHVS, CDR2 FNYEAQ. The CDR3 spans 15 residues. Trimming took off 5 bases at V and 5 bases at J, with 18 bases between the two ends.

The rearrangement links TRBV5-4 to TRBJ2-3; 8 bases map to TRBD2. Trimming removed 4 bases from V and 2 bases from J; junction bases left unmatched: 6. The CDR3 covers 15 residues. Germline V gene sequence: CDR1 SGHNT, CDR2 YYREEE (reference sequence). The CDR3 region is CASSTRGGYTDTQYF. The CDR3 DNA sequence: TGTGCCAGCAGCACCCGCGGGGGGTACACAGATACGCAGTATTTT.

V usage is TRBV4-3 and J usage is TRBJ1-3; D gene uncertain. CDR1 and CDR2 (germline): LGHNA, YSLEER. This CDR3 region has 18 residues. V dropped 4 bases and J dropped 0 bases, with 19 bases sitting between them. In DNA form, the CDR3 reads TGCGCCAGCAGCCTCGGGTCGGTCCCTGATAGCTCTGGAAACACCATATATTTT. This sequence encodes CASSLGSVPDSSGNTIYF.

The CDR3 DNA sequence: TGTGCCAGCAGCAAACGTCAGGGCGGCCCCTACGAGCAGTACTTC. Protein: CASSKRQGGPYEQYF. The V gene is TRBV21-1, the J gene TRBJ2-7; TRBD1 was called by the table and not checked on the DNA. TRBV21-1 is recorded as a pseudogene. This CDR3 contains 15 residues.

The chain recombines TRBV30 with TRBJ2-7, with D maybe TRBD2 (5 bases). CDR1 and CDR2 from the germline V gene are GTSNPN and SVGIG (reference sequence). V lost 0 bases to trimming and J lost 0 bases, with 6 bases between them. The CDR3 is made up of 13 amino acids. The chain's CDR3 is CAWSVRDSYEQYF. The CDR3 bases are TGTGCCTGGAGTGTGAGGGACTCCTACGAGCAGTACTTC.

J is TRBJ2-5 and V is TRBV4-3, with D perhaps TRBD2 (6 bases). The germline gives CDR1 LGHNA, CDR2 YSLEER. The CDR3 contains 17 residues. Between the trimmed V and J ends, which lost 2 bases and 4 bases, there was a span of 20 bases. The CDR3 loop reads CASSQTTGGGSGETQYF. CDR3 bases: TGCGCCAGCAGCCAAACCACCGGGGGTGGGTCCGGAGAGACCCAGTACTTC.